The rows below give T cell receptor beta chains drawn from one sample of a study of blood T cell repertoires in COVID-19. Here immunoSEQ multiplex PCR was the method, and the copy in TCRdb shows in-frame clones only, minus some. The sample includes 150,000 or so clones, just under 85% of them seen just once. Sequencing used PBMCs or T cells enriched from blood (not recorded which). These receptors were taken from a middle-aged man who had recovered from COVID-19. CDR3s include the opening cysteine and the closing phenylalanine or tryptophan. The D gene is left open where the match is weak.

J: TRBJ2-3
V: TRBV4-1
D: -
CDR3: CASSQVGRDLATDTQYF

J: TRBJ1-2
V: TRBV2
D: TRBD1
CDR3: CASSEGQGAIYGYTF

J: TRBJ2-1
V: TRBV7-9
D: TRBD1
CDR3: CASSYHRDRSNNEQFF

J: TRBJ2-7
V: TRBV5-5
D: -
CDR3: CASSLTGTPEQYF

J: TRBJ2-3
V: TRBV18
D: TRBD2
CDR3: CASSGLAGFGDTQYF

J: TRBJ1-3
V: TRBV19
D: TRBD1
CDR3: CASSSSGQGHSGNTIYF

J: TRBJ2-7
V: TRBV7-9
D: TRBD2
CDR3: CASSLGTSGGLYEQYF

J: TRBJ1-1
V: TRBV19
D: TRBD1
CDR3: CASSPATGVNTEAFF

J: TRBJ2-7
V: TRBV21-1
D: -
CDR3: CASSKALAQGKPYEQYF

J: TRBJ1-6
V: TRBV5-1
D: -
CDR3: CASSLGVVNRASWSPLHF

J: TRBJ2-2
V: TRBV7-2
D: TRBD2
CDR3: CASSLYSGGAGELFF

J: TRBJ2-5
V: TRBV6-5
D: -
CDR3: CASSYSSSLWETQYF

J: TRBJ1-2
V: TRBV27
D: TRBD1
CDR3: CASSEGDRGANYGYTF

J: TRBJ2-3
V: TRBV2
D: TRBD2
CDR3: CASRPGLSTDTQYF

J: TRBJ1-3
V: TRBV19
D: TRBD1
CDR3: CASNGQGLSGNTIYF

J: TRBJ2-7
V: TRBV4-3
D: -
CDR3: CASRHEARVPTYEQYF

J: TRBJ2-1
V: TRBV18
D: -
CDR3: CASSSLAALQFF

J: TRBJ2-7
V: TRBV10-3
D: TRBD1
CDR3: CAISESRGLSYEQYF